This passage covers 25 T cell receptor beta chains from one sample sequenced in a study of control samples from healthy donors and cancer patients (dated by TCRdb to 2018 to 2021). The library was prepared using the immunoSEQ multiplex PCR assay. TCRdb provides this immuneACCESS table in a form limited to in-frame rearrangements. Some clones are lacking; in checked studies, under half of them reflect an unresolved V gene, and why the rest are absent is not known. This sample is represented by under 70,000 clones; about nine tenths of them were singletons. The top ten clones comprise around 1.3% of the sample. The sequencing sample was made of PBMCs. The receptor set was obtained from a woman between 50 and 59 years old with colorectal cancer.

V usage is TRBV7-6 and J usage is TRBJ2-7; D is unresolved. The V gene's germline CDR1 is SGHVS and CDR2 FNYEAQ. CDR3 size: 13 residues. The ends were cut back, 0 bases at V and 3 bases at J, with 6 bases in the middle. The CDR3, as DNA: TGTGCCAGCAGCTTAGCGAATGGCTACGAGCAGTACTTC. Translated: CASSLANGYEQYF.

V and J are TRBV6-1 and TRBJ1-5; 7 positions agree with TRBD1. This CDR3 has 17 amino acids. Germline V gene data show CDR1 as MNHNS and CDR2 as SASEGT. The junction had 9 bases not matched to a gene; V was cut back by 4 bases and J by 0 bases. CDR3 region: CASSVLGGLPSNQPQHF. The DNA of the CDR3 is TGTGCCAGCAGTGTACTAGGGGGCCTTCCTAGCAATCAGCCCCAGCATTTT.

The chain recombines TRBV10-3 with TRBJ2-7; 10 positions agree with TRBD2. J lost 3 bases, V lost 0 bases, and 5 bases had no gene match. Germline values: CDR1 ENHRY, CDR2 SYGVKD. This CDR3 spans 16 amino acids. The CDR3 spells CAISESSSGRLYEQYF. Here the CDR3 DNA reads TGTGCCATCAGTGAGTCGTCTAGCGGGAGACTCTACGAGCAGTACTTC.

This clone has just one count. The rearrangement joins TRBV6-5 to TRBJ2-7; D unclear. The CDR3 runs 12 residues. CDR1 is MNHEY and CDR2 is SVGAGI in the germline V gene. V was clipped by 9 bases and J by 1 base, with 10 bases between them. CDR3 in DNA: TGTGCCAGTTTGGGCCCTTCCTACGAGCAGTACTTC. Its translation: CASLGPSYEQYF.

The rearrangement joins TRBV11-3 to TRBJ2-3, with 9 bases aligning to TRBD2. The germline gives CDR1 SGHNT, CDR2 YENEEA. There are 15 residues in the CDR3. With 3 bases clipped from V and 6 bases from J, the junction kept 7 bases outside the gene matches. The CDR3 here is CASSLLAGTTDTQYF. The CDR3 region has the DNA TGTGCCAGCAGCTTGCTAGCGGGGACAACTGATACGCAGTATTTT.

The rearrangement joins TRBV5-4 to TRBJ2-5, with a tentative D call TRBD1 (6 bases). The V end was cut by 2 bases, the J end by 5 bases, with 13 bases between. Germline V gene data show CDR1 as SGHNT and CDR2 as YYREEE (reference sequence). There are 14 residues in the CDR3. CDR3 DNA sequence: TGTGCCAGCAGCTTCACAGGGTCGGTGGAGACCCAGTACTTC. Protein product: CASSFTGSVETQYF.

The chain combines TRBV5-1 with TRBJ2-3; D gene uncertain. Trimming stripped 3 bases from V and 0 bases from J, with 14 bases between. The germline gives CDR1 SGHRS, CDR2 YFSETQ. This CDR3 region has 16 residues. CDR3: CASSSADLDSTDTQYF. The CDR3 DNA reads TGCGCCAGCAGCTCCGCCGATCTGGACAGCACAGATACGCAGTATTTT.

The J gene is TRBJ2-7, the V gene TRBV19; D perhaps matches TRBD2 (6 bases). V was cut by 9 bases and J by 4 bases, with 16 bases left in between. This CDR3 has 13 amino acids. CDR1 is LNHDA, CDR2 SQIVND, per germline (reference sequence). The DNA of the CDR3 is TGTGCCAGCTCCTTTTTGGGGGGATACGAGCAGTACTTC. Translation: CASSFLGGYEQYF.

The chain joins TRBV11-1 to TRBJ1-2, with 8 bases matching TRBD1. Germline V gene lookup returns CDR1 SGHAT and CDR2 FQDESV (reference sequence). There are 16 residues in the CDR3. V was pared by 1 base and J by 6 bases, with 10 bases of the junction left unmatched. The CDR3 is CASSLDPWTGRNGYTF. CDR3 nucleotides: TGTGCCAGCAGCTTAGATCCTTGGACAGGGAGGAATGGCTACACCTTC.

V gene TRBV19 combines with J gene TRBJ1-1; 9 nucleotides align to TRBD1. V shed 1 base, J shed 0 bases, and the junction held 0 bases outside the gene matches. The CDR3 is 15 amino acids. The germline CDR1 and CDR2 sequences are LNHDA and SQIVND (reference sequence). The CDR3 sequence is CASSIGDRVNTEAFF. CDR3 nucleotide sequence: TGTGCCAGTAGTATAGGGGACAGGGTGAACACTGAAGCTTTCTTT.

The rearrangement uses TRBV28 and TRBJ1-2; weak D call: TRBD1 (5 bases). Germline V gene data show CDR1 as MDHEN and CDR2 as SYDVKM. This CDR3 spans 14 amino acids. With 6 bases removed from V and 7 bases from J, the gap between germline ends came to 18 bases. The CDR3 sequence: CASSRNRDGTGYTF. The CDR3 DNA sequence: TGTGCCAGCAGCCGAAATCGGGACGGAACTGGCTACACCTTC.

The genes are TRBV7-3 and TRBJ2-6, with D unresolved. The V end lost 1 base, the J end lost 0 bases, and 7 bases lay between the germline ends. This CDR3 contains 16 residues. Per the germline V gene, CDR1 is SGHTA and CDR2 is FQGTGA. CDR3 DNA sequence: TGTGCCAGCAGCTTAAGTAGTGGCTCTGGGGCCAACGTCCTGACTTTC. It codes for CASSLSSGSGANVLTF.

The CDR3 DNA reads TGTGCCAGTAGTGCCGCGGGACAGGGGTACGAGCAGTACTTC. It yields the protein CASSAAGQGYEQYF. This chain joins TRBV19 and TRBJ2-7; 10 positions match TRBD1. V was clipped by 5 bases and J by 4 bases; unmatched bases: 5. CDR1 and CDR2 (germline): LNHDA, SQIVND (reference sequence). This CDR3 has 14 residues.

The chain recombines TRBV28 with TRBJ1-1; D uncertain. The CDR3 is 11 residues long. The V end lost 3 bases, the J end lost 7 bases, and 6 bases lay between the germline ends. Germline CDR1 MDHEN, CDR2 SYDVKM. CDR3 loop: CASSFAFEAFF. The CDR3 DNA reads as TGTGCCAGCAGTTTTGCCTTTGAAGCTTTCTTT. Drawing the rest from reference TRBV28 and TRBJ1-1, the complete variable domain is DVKVTQSSRYLVKRTGEKVFLECVQDMDHENMFWYRQDPGLGLRLIYFSYDVKMKEKGDIPEGYSVSREKKERFSLILESASTNQTSMYLCASSFAFEAFFGQGTRLTVV.

V gene TRBV27 combines with J gene TRBJ2-1; 8 bases line up with TRBD2. V shed 4 bases, J shed 8 bases, and the junction held 13 bases outside the gene matches. The CDR3 contains 16 residues. Per germline, CDR1 MNHEY and CDR2 SMNVEV (reference sequence). CDR3 bases: TGTGCCAGCAGTTGGGGCTGGGGGACTAGGATACATGAGCAGTTCTTC. It translates to CASSWGWGTRIHEQFF.

This clone occurred a few times. V and J are TRBV5-5 and TRBJ2-2; TRBD1 matches at 7 bases. The germline CDR1 and CDR2 sequences are SGHKS and YYEKEE (reference sequence). This CDR3 has 13 residues. Trimming cost V 4 bases and J 4 bases; bases outside gene matches: 1. The CDR3 sequence is CASSQGVTGELFF. CDR3 nucleotide sequence: TGTGCCAGCAGCCAGGGGGTCACCGGGGAGCTGTTTTTT.

The CDR3 sequence: CASSAQQASDEKLFF. The CDR3 DNA sequence: TGTGCCAGCAGCGCCCAACAGGCTAGTGATGAAAAACTGTTTTTT. This chain connects TRBV5-4 to TRBJ1-4, with D possibly TRBD1 on 5 matching bases. Deletions cut 4 bases from V and 6 bases from J, with 16 bases between. This CDR3 region has 15 residues. Per germline, CDR1 SGHNT and CDR2 YYREEE (reference sequence). The full variable domain, its missing parts supplied by reference TRBV5-4 and TRBJ1-4, is ETGVTQSPTHLIKTRGQQVTLRCSSQSGHNTVSWYQQALGQGPQFIFQYYREEENGRGNFPPRFSGLQFPNYSSELNVNALELDDSALYLCASSAQQASDEKLFFGSGTQLSVL.

The CDR3 loop reads CASRKGGVTTNSPLHF. CDR3 DNA sequence: TGTGCCAGTAGGAAGGGAGGAGTGACCACGAATTCACCCCTCCACTTT. This rearrangement joins TRBV19 to TRBJ1-6; D is uncertain. Germline V gene sequence: CDR1 LNHDA, CDR2 SQIVND (reference sequence). V was clipped by 6 bases and J by 7 bases, with 19 bases between them. The CDR3 has 16 amino acids.

The rearrangement links TRBV11-2 to TRBJ1-3, with unresolved D. The CDR3 consists of 14 residues. With 3 bases removed from V and 0 bases from J, the gap between germline ends came to 6 bases. CDR1 is SGHAT and CDR2 is FQNNGV in the germline V gene. CDR3 DNA: TGTGCCAGCAGCTTTGAGAGCTCTGGAAACACCATATATTTT. It translates to CASSFESSGNTIYF.

The chain recombines TRBV2 with TRBJ1-5, with D unclear. This CDR3 is built from 13 residues. Germline lookup yields CDR1 SNHLY and CDR2 FYNNEI. V shed 4 bases and J shed 7 bases, with 11 bases lying between them. The CDR3 DNA reads TGTGCCAGCAGTGTAGAAGGAGGCCAGCCCCAGCATTTT. Its translation is CASSVEGGQPQHF.

The chain joins TRBV5-6 to TRBJ1-1; D is perhaps TRBD1 (5 bases). This CDR3 is built from 14 residues. The germline V gene has CDR1 SGHDT and CDR2 YYEEEE. V dropped 2 bases and J dropped 3 bases, with 11 bases sitting between them. In DNA form, the CDR3 reads TGTGCCAGCAGCTTATACAGGCCGCACACTGAAGCTTTCTTT. Its protein product is CASSLYRPHTEAFF.

The chain recombines TRBV3-1 (or the pseudogene TRBV3-2) with TRBJ2-7; 9 bases map to TRBD1. The CDR3 is 16 amino acids. Per the germline V gene, CDR1 is LGHDT and CDR2 is YNNKEL (reference sequence). With V trimmed by 2 bases and J by 3 bases, 8 bases remained unmatched. CDR3: CASSQRGQGGSYEQYF. CDR3 nucleotide sequence: TGTGCCAGCAGCCAAAGGGGACAGGGAGGTAGCTACGAGCAGTACTTC.

The chain combines TRBV18 with TRBJ2-1; 8 bases are shared with TRBD2. The CDR3 is 14 amino acids. The V gene end was trimmed by 0 bases and the J gene end by 9 bases; junction bases not matched to a gene: 4. Germline V CDR1 and CDR2: KGHSH, LQKENI. The CDR3 loop is CASSPPSGDFEQFF. The CDR3, as DNA: TGTGCCAGCTCACCACCTAGCGGGGACTTTGAGCAGTTCTTC.

The chain combines TRBV3-1 (or the pseudogene TRBV3-2) with TRBJ2-5; unclear D gene. Germline V lookup: CDR1 LGHDT, CDR2 YNNKEL (reference sequence). The CDR3 runs to 15 residues. V lost 3 bases and J 5 bases, leaving 16 bases between the germline ends. The CDR3: CASSQRPFSEETQYF. The CDR3 DNA follows: TGTGCCAGCAGCCAGCGACCATTTTCGGAGGAGACCCAGTACTTC.

J is TRBJ1-5 and V is TRBV12-5, with unresolved D. V was shortened by 5 bases and J by 8 bases, with 10 bases between the two germline ends. Germline V gene data show CDR1 as LGHNT and CDR2 as FRNRAP. The CDR3 loop spans 12 amino acids. DNA of the CDR3: TGTGCTAGTGGTCCTATTTTAGAGCCCCAGCATTTT. It specifies CASGPILEPQHF.